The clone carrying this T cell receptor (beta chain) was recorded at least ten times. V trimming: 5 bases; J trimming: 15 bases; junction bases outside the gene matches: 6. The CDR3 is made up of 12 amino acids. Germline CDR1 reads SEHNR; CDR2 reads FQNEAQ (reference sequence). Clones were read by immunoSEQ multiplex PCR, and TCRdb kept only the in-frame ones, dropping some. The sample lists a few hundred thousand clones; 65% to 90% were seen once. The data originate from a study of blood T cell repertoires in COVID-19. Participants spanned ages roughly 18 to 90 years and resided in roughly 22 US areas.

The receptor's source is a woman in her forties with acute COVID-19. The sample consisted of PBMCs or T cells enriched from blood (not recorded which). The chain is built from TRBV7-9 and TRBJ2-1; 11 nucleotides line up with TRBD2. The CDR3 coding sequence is TGTGCCAGCAGCCATACTAGCGGGAGTACGTTCTTC. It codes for CASSHTSGSTFF.